This record covers a single T cell receptor (beta chain). Its matching antigen is unknown. This specimen belongs to a study of OX40 agonist ivuxolimab in advanced cancers. Study at large: Having had anti-PD-1, anti-PD-L1 or anti-CTLA-4 therapy before was allowed, and more than 35% had some. Findings of the study overall: Averaging showed that CD8+ T cells had more expanded clones than CD4+ did.

Generated by immunoSEQ multiplex PCR, the TCRdb table keeps only in-frame clones and is missing some. The profile shows about 17,000 clones, roughly 82% of them singletons. The sequence was collected from an adult with an advanced solid tumor such as melanoma, head and neck, liver or kidney cancer. This sample comprised CD4+ or CD8+ T cells sorted from blood, obtained in a trial of the OX40 agonist ivuxolimab.

Here the CDR3 reads CASSLIFRGGEAFF. The CDR3 DNA is TGTGCCAGCAGCTTAATATTCCGGGGCGGTGAAGCTTTCTTT. V and J are TRBV5-6 and TRBJ1-1; the D gene is possibly TRBD1 (5 bases). Trimming took 2 bases from V and 7 from J, leaving 15 bases between them. In germline, CDR1 is SGHDT, CDR2 YYEEEE. The CDR3 runs to 14 residues.